This T cell receptor (beta chain) emerged from a study of shared clonotypes between healthy human individuals. Across the whole study: Ranging from 18 to 49 in age, donors were two women and three men. Regarding the study as a whole: Blood was the sole source, and tissue repertoires probably differ.

TCRdb keeps only in-frame clones here, not all; method: immunoSEQ multiplex PCR. Of roughly 1,500,000 clones in the sample, approximately 98% are singletons; the top ten hold 0.45%. This clone was seen only once. Its antigen remains unknown. Trimming at V came to 7 bases and at J to 8 bases, leaving 15 bases not matched to a gene. Germline CDR1 reads SNHLY; CDR2 reads FYNNEI. The CDR3 has 15 residues. Input material: naive CD4+ T cells sorted from blood. Indicated subset: CD45RA+ positively selected. The chain couples TRBV2 to TRBJ1-2; 8 bases are a match to TRBD1. The sequence derives from a man under 40 in good health. The CDR3 DNA sequence: TGTGCCAGCAAGCACAGGGGGAAGATCCTTGAGGGCTACACCTTC. This translates into CASKHRGKILEGYTF.